This entry lists 8 T cell receptor beta chains sequenced from one sample in a study of cytomegalovirus exposure and HLA in healthy donors. Amplification used 60 Vbeta primers and 13 Jbeta primers. Some clones are missing from TCRdb's copy, which holds only in-frame ones; the method was immunoSEQ multiplex PCR. The table shows about 140,000 clones, with roughly two thirds occurring only once. The specimen sequenced was PBMCs. Receptors were obtained from a human donor in good health.

The chain joins TRBV4-1 to TRBJ2-4, with D unclear. Trimming shortened V by 1 base and J by 0 bases, and 19 bases separated the two germline ends. The germline gives CDR1 MGHRA, CDR2 YSYEKL. This CDR3 contains 19 residues. Written as DNA, the CDR3 is TGCGCCAGCAGCCAAGCCCGTAACACAGATTTACTAGCCAAAAACATTCAGTACTTC. This sequence encodes CASSQARNTDLLAKNIQYF.

The chain combines TRBV28 with TRBJ1-1; 8 bases fit TRBD1. After removal of 10 bases from V and 9 bases from J, the junction contained 10 bases not matched to a gene. The germline gives CDR1 MDHEN, CDR2 SYDVKM. This CDR3 has 12 amino acids. The CDR3 loop reads CAIQDRDRQAFF. The CDR3 DNA reads as TGTGCCATCCAAGACCGGGACAGGCAAGCTTTCTTT.

V usage is TRBV9 and J usage is TRBJ2-1; D uncertain. The CDR3 consists of 9 residues. Germline assignment: CDR1 SGDLS and CDR2 YYNGEE. Trimming removed 7 bases from V and 12 bases from J, with 8 bases in between. The CDR3 here is CASGALQFF. The CDR3 nucleotides read TGTGCCAGCGGAGCGCTGCAGTTCTTC.

This chain links TRBV30 with TRBJ2-7; no definite D call. This CDR3 spans 11 amino acids. Germline loops: CDR1 GTSNPN, CDR2 SVGIG (reference sequence). Trimming left V 4 bases short and J 7 bases short, with 11 bases between. The CDR3 sequence: CAWTYGHEQYF. The CDR3, as DNA: TGTGCCTGGACCTACGGTCATGAGCAGTACTTC. Supplemented by reference TRBV30 and TRBJ2-7, the full variable domain reads SQTIHQWPATLVQPVGSPLSLECTVEGTSNPNLYWYRQAAGRGLQLLFYSVGIGQISSEVPQNLSASRPQDRQFILSSKKLLLSDSGFYLCAWTYGHEQYFGPGTRLTVT.

V and J are TRBV7-3 and TRBJ1-1, with TRBD1 as a possible D gene (5 bases). Germline CDR1 reads SGHTA; CDR2 reads FQGTGA. This CDR3 region has 14 residues. V was trimmed by 0 bases and J by 4 bases, leaving 9 bases between them. The CDR3 DNA reads TGTGCCAGCAGCTTAACCAGGGAGGGCACTGAAGCTTTCTTT. The encoded protein is CASSLTREGTEAFF. Full variable domain (missing parts from reference TRBV7-3 and TRBJ1-1): GAGVSQTPSNKVTEKGKYVELRCDPISGHTALYWYRQSLGQGPEFLIYFQGTGAADDSGLPNDRFFAVRPEGSVSTLKIQRTERGDSAVYLCASSLTREGTEAFFGQGTRLTVV.

This chain joins TRBV5-1 and TRBJ2-7, with 9 bases fitting TRBD1. Germline V gives CDR1 SGHRS, CDR2 YFSETQ. The V gene end was trimmed by 4 bases and the J gene end by 5 bases; junction bases not matched to a gene: 7. The CDR3 contains 14 residues. In nucleotides, the CDR3 is TGCGCCAGCAGCACTGGACAGGGGAGCCACGAGCAGTACTTC. Translated, it gives CASSTGQGSHEQYF.

The chain carries TRBV27 and TRBJ1-6; 7 bases fit TRBD1. Germline V CDR1 and CDR2: MNHEY, SMNVEV (reference sequence). CDR3 size: 14 residues. J gave up 7 bases and V 4 bases, and 4 bases lay outside the gene matches. The CDR3 sequence is CASSSGTANSPLHF. In DNA, the CDR3 is TGTGCCAGCAGTTCCGGGACAGCAAATTCACCCCTCCACTTT.

The rearrangement uses TRBV15 and TRBJ2-1, with TRBD2 identical over 10 bases. V shed 8 bases and J 9 bases; nucleotides not matched to a gene: 10. Germline CDR1 and CDR2: LNHNV and YYDKDF (reference sequence). The length of the CDR3 is 14 residues. DNA for the CDR3: TGTGCCACCCACGGGGCTAGCGGGGGCGCTGAGCAGTTCTTC. Translation: CATHGASGGAEQFF.